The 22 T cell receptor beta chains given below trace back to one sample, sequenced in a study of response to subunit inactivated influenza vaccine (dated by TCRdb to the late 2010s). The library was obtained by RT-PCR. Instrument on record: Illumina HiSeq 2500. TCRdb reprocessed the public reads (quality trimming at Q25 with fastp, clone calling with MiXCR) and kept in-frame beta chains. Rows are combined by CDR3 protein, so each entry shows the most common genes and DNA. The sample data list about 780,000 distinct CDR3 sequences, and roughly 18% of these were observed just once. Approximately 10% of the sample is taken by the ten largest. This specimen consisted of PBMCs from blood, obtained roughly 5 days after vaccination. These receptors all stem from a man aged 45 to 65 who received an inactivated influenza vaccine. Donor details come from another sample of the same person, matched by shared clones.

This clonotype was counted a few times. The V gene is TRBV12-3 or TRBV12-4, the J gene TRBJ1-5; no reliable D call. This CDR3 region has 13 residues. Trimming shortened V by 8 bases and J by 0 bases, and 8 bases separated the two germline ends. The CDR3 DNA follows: TGTGCCAGCGGACCGGATAGCAATCAGCCCCAGCATTTT. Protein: CASGPDSNQPQHF.

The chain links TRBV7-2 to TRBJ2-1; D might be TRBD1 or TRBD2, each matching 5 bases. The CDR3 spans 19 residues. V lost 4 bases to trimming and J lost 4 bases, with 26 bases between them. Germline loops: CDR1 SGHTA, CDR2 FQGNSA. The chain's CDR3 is CASSSRAVWGTAAYNEQFF. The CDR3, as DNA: TGTGCCAGCAGCTCTAGGGCCGTTTGGGGGACGGCCGCTTACAATGAGCAGTTCTTC.

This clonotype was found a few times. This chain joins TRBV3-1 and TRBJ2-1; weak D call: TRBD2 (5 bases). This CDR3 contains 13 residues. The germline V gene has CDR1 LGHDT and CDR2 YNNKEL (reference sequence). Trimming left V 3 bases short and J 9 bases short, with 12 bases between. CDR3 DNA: TGTGCCAGCAGCCAGGTACTAGAGGCTGAGCAGTTCTTC. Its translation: CASSQVLEAEQFF.

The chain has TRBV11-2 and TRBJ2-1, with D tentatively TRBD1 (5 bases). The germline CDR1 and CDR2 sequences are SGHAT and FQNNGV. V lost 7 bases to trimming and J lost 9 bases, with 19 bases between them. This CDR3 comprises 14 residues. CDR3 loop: CASNPTVLTSEQFF. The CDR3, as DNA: TGTGCCAGCAACCCGACAGTTCTGACCAGTGAGCAGTTCTTC.

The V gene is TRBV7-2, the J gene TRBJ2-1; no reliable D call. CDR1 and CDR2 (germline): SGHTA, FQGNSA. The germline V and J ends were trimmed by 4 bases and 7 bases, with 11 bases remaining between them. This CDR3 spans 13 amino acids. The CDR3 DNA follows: TGTGCCAGCAGCTCCCGGGCGACTAATGAGCAGTTCTTC. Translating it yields CASSSRATNEQFF.

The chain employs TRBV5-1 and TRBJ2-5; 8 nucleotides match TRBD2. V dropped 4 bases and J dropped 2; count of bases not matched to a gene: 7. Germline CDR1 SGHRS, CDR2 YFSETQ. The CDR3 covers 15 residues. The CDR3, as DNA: TGCGCCAGCAGCCTCTGGGCTAGCGGGCAAGAGACCCAGTACTTC. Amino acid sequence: CASSLWASGQETQYF.

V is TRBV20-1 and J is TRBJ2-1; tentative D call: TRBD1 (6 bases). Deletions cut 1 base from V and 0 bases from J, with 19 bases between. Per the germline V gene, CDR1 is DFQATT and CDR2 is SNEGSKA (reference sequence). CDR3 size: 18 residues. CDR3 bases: TGCAGTGCTAGAGGACAGGAACTGATCCCGGGCTCCTACAATGAGCAGTTCTTC. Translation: CSARGQELIPGSYNEQFF.

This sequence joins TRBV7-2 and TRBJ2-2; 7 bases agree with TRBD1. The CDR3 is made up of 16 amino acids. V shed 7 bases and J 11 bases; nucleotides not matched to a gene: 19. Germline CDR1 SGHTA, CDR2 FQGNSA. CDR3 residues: CASTPKNPGTAEELFF. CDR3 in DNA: TGTGCCAGCACCCCCAAAAACCCCGGGACAGCGGAAGAGCTGTTTTTT.

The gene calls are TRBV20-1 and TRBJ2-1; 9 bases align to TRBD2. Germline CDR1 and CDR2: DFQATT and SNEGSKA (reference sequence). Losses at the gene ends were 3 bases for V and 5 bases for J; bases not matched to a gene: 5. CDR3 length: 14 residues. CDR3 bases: TGCAGTGCTAGGGCACTAGCGGGTAACAATGAGCAGTTCTTC. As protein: CSARALAGNNEQFF.

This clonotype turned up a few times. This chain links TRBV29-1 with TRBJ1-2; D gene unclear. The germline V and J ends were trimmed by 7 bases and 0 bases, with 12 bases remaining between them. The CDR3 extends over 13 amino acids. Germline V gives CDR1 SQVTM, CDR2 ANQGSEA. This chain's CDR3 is CSAQRGPNYGYTF. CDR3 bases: TGCAGCGCACAACGCGGCCCTAACTATGGCTACACCTTC.

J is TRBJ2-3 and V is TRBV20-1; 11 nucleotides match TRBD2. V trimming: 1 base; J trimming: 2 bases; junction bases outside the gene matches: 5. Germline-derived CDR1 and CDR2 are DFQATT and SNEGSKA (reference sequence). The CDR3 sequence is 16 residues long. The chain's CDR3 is CSARGGLAASTDTQYF. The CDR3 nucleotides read TGCAGTGCTAGAGGGGGACTAGCGGCTTCCACAGATACGCAGTATTTT.

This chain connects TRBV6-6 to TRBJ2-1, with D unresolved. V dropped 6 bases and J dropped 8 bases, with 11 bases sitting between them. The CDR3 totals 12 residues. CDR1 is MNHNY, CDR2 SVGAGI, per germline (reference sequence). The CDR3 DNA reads TGTGCCAGCAGCAATCAATGGGATGAGCAGTTCTTC. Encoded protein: CASSNQWDEQFF.

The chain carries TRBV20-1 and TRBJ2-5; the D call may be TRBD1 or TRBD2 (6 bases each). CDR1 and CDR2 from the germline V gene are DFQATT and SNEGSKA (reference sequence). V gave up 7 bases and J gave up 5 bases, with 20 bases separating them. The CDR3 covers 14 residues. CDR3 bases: TGCAGTGGGGGCTTTGGGGGGCGCCTGGAGACCCAGTACTTC. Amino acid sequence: CSGGFGGRLETQYF.

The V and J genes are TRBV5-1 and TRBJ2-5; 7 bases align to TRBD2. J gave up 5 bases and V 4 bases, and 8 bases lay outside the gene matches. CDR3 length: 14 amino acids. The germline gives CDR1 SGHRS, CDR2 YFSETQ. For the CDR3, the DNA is TGCGCCAGCAGCGAGGAGGCGGGAGTTGAGACCCAGTACTTC. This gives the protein CASSEEAGVETQYF.

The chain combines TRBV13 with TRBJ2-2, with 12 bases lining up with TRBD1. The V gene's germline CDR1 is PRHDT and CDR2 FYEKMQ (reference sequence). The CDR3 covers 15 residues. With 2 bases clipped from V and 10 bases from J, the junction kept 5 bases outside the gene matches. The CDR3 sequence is CASSLYGTGGLELFF. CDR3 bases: TGTGCCAGCAGCTTATACGGGACAGGGGGCTTGGAGCTGTTTTTT.

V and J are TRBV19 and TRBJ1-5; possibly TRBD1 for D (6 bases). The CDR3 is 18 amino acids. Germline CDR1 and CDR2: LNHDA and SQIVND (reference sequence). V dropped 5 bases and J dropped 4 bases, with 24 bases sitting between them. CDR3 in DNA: TGTGCCAGTAGTCCCTCCCGACAGGTAGGACTCGCTAATCAGCCCCAGCATTTT. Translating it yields CASSPSRQVGLANQPQHF.

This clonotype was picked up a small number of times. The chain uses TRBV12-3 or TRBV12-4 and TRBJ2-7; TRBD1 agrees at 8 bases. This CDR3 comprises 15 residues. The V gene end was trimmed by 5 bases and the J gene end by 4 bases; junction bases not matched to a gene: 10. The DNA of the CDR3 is TGTGCCAGCAGTAACCGGGACAGGACCTCTTACGAGCAGTACTTC. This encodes CASSNRDRTSYEQYF.

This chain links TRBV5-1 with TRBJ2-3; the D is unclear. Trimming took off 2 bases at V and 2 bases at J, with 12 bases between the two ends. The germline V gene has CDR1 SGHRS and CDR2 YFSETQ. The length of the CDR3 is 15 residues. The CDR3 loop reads CASSFKGSITDTQYF. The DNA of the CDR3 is TGCGCCAGCAGCTTCAAGGGTTCGATCACAGATACGCAGTATTTT.

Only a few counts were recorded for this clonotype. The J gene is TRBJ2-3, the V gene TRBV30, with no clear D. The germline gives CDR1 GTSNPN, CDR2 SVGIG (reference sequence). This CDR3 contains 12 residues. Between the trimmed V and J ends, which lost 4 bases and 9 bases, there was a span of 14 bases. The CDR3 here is CAWNPGRWTQYF. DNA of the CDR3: TGTGCCTGGAACCCGGGTCGCTGGACGCAGTATTTT. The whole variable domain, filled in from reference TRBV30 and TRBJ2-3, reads SQTIHQWPATLVQPVGSPLSLECTVEGTSNPNLYWYRQAAGRGLQLLFYSVGIGQISSEVPQNLSASRPQDRQFILSSKKLLLSDSGFYLCAWNPGRWTQYFGPGTRLTVL.

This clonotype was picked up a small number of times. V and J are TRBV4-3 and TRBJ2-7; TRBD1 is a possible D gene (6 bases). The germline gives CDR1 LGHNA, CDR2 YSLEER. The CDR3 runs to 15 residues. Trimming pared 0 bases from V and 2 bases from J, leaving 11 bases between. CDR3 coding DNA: TGCGCCAGCAGCCAAGACGGCAGGGGCCCCTACGAGCAGTACTTC. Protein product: CASSQDGRGPYEQYF.

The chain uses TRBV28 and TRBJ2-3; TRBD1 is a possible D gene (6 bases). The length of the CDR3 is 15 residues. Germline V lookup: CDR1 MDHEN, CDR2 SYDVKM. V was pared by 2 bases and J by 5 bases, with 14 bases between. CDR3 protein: CASSLPQGQRDTQYF. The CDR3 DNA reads TGTGCCAGCAGTTTACCTCAGGGGCAAAGAGATACGCAGTATTTT.

The CDR3 protein is CASSPSFGTSGRGYEQYF. The CDR3, as DNA: TGCGCCAGCAGCCCCAGCTTCGGGACTAGCGGGAGAGGGTACGAGCAGTACTTC. The J gene is TRBJ2-7, the V gene TRBV5-1; 14 bases fit TRBD2. The V gene end was trimmed by 4 bases and the J gene end by 4 bases; junction bases not matched to a gene: 13. The CDR3 is made up of 18 amino acids. The germline gives CDR1 SGHRS, CDR2 YFSETQ.